Below, 26 T cell receptor beta chains from the same sample are listed, as sequenced in a study of tumor-infiltrating lymphocytes in localized non-small cell lung cancer. TCRdb's copy holds only in-frame clones and misses some; the assay was immunoSEQ multiplex PCR. The profile shows tens of thousands of clones, 50% to 70% of them singletons. Source material: lung tumor tissue. These receptors were collected from a human donor with non-small cell lung cancer.

The rearrangement uses TRBV5-1 and TRBJ1-1; D might be TRBD1 (6 bases). The CDR3 runs 15 residues. Between the trimmed V and J ends, which lost 6 bases and 1 base, there was a span of 16 bases. Per germline, CDR1 SGHRS and CDR2 YFSETQ. This CDR3 reads CASNDRPGGNTEAFF. As DNA, the CDR3 is TGCGCCAGCAACGACAGGCCGGGAGGGAACACTGAAGCTTTCTTT. The full variable domain, completed using reference TRBV5-1 and TRBJ1-1, is KAGVTQTPRYLIKTRGQQVTLSCSPISGHRSVSWYQQTPGQGLQFLFEYFSETQRNKGNFPGRFSGRQFSNSRSEMNVSTLELGDSALYLCASNDRPGGNTEAFFGQGTRLTVV.

Here the CDR3 DNA reads TGTGCCAGTAGGGAAGATTACCTTTATAGCAATCAGCCCCAGCATTTT. It translates to CASREDYLYSNQPQHF. The rearrangement joins TRBV19 to TRBJ1-5; D is uncertain. The CDR3 length is 16 residues. The V gene's germline CDR1 is LNHDA and CDR2 SQIVND (reference sequence). V was cut by 6 bases and J by 0 bases, with 15 bases left in between.

The J gene is TRBJ2-1, the V gene TRBV5-1; tentatively, D is TRBD1 (5 bases). The germline V gene has CDR1 SGHRS and CDR2 YFSETQ. The CDR3 consists of 15 residues. The V gene lost 2 bases and the J gene lost 5 bases, with 14 bases spanning the gap. CDR3 in amino acids: CASSLGDFLDNEQFF. CDR3 nucleotide sequence: TGCGCCAGCAGCTTAGGGGATTTTTTGGACAATGAGCAGTTCTTC.

The chain carries TRBV9 and TRBJ2-1; D ambiguous. Germline V lookup: CDR1 SGDLS, CDR2 YYNGEE. The V end was cut by 3 bases, the J end by 7 bases, with 5 bases between. There are 11 residues in the CDR3. This CDR3 reads CASSAWNEQFF. The CDR3 nucleotides are TGTGCCAGCAGCGCCTGGAATGAGCAGTTCTTC.

This clone ranks as medium-sized (0.01 to 0.1%). The chain couples TRBV4-1 to TRBJ2-5, with a possible D match to TRBD2 (6 bases). The ends were cut back, 1 base at V and 8 bases at J, with 11 bases in the middle. Germline loops: CDR1 MGHRA, CDR2 YSYEKL. The CDR3 is 13 amino acids. The CDR3 DNA is TGCGCCAGCAGCCAAGGCGGGGAGAGAACCCAGTACTTC. It is translated as CASSQGGERTQYF.

The gene calls are TRBV6-5 and TRBJ2-1, with 8 bases fitting TRBD1. Germline V gives CDR1 MNHEY, CDR2 SVGAGI. V lost 10 bases to trimming and J lost 7 bases; unmatched junction nucleotides: 6. The CDR3 is 12 residues long. Here the CDR3 reads CATGQGWNEQFF. The CDR3 nucleotides read TGTGCCACCGGACAGGGATGGAATGAGCAGTTCTTC.

This clone was detected only a few times. This chain links TRBV18 with TRBJ2-7; D uncertain. In germline, CDR1 is KGHSH, CDR2 LQKENI. V shed 6 bases and J shed 5 bases, with 14 bases lying between them. This CDR3 is 13 amino acids long. For the CDR3, the DNA is TGTGCCAGCTCCCCTGGGAACCCCAACGAGCAGTACTTC. It yields the protein CASSPGNPNEQYF. Complete variable domain (other parts from reference TRBV18 and TRBJ2-7): NAGVMQNPRHLVRRRGQEARLRCSPMKGHSHVYWYRQLPEEGLKFMVYLQKENIIDESGMPKERFSAEFPKEGPSILRIQQVVRGDSAAYFCASSPGNPNEQYFGPGTRLTVT.

The rearrangement joins TRBV5-1 to TRBJ2-5, with 7 bases identical to TRBD1. The CDR3 extends over 14 amino acids. Looked up from germline, CDR1 is SGHRS and CDR2 is YFSETQ. V dropped 0 bases and J dropped 4; count of bases not matched to a gene: 3. The CDR3 loop reads CASSLGQGIETQYF. The CDR3 bases are TGCGCCAGCAGCTTGGGACAGGGCATAGAGACCCAGTACTTC.

For the CDR3, the DNA is TGTGCCAGCAGCTTGGGGGGGACTGGAAACACCATATATTTT. Its translation: CASSLGGTGNTIYF. The chain carries TRBV5-4 and TRBJ1-3, with a possible D match to TRBD1 (5 bases). Germline V gives CDR1 SGHNT, CDR2 YYREEE (reference sequence). The V gene lost 0 bases and the J gene lost 2 bases, with 6 bases spanning the gap. This CDR3 is 14 amino acids long.

The genes are TRBV5-1 and TRBJ1-1; D is ambiguous. V was cut by 0 bases and J by 3 bases, with 15 bases left in between. The CDR3 loop spans 16 amino acids. Germline assignment: CDR1 SGHRS and CDR2 YFSETQ. CDR3 loop: CASSLVWGSLDTEAFF. The CDR3 coding sequence is TGCGCCAGCAGCTTGGTATGGGGTTCGCTGGACACTGAAGCTTTCTTT.

This chain's CDR3 is CASSGSSYNEQFF. CDR3 nucleotide sequence: TGCGCCAGCTCAGGTAGCTCCTACAATGAGCAGTTCTTC. The V gene is TRBV10-1, the J gene TRBJ2-1; D gene uncertain. The CDR3 length is 13 residues. Germline CDR1 WNHNN, CDR2 SYGVQD (reference sequence). V was trimmed by 8 bases and J by 0 bases, leaving 8 bases between them.

CDR3 bases: TGCGCCAGCAGCTTTGATCAGGGCGTCTACAATGAGCAGTTCTTC. It is translated as CASSFDQGVYNEQFF. This chain links TRBV5-1 with TRBJ2-1; D is possibly TRBD1 (5 bases). The germline V and J ends were trimmed by 2 bases and 3 bases, with 12 bases remaining between them. This CDR3 has 15 amino acids. Per germline, CDR1 SGHRS and CDR2 YFSETQ.

The chain combines TRBV2 with TRBJ2-1; D remains unclear. V lost 6 bases, J lost 2 bases, and 2 bases lay in between. This CDR3 region has 11 residues. CDR1 and CDR2 (germline): SNHLY, FYNNEI. CDR3 bases: TGTGCCAGCAGAACCTACAATGAGCAGTTCTTC. This codes for CASRTYNEQFF.

The V gene is TRBV2, the J gene TRBJ2-3; 10 bases agree with TRBD2. CDR1 and CDR2 (germline): SNHLY, FYNNEI. The CDR3 totals 14 residues. J lost 4 bases, V lost 2 bases, and 0 bases had no gene match. CDR3 loop: CASSELAGADTQYF. As DNA, the CDR3 is TGTGCCAGCAGTGAACTAGCGGGAGCAGATACGCAGTATTTT.

This chain uses TRBV18 with TRBJ2-1; 8 bases fit TRBD2. V trimming: 3 bases; J trimming: 5 bases; junction bases outside the gene matches: 6. CDR3 length: 15 amino acids. Germline CDR1 is KGHSH and CDR2 is LQKENI. CDR3 nucleotides: TGTGCCAGCTCACCGGGACTAGGGGATAACAATGAGCAGTTCTTC. Its protein is CASSPGLGDNNEQFF.

The chain employs TRBV7-9 and TRBJ2-3, with 7 nucleotides matching TRBD1. Losses at the gene ends were 5 bases for V and 0 bases for J; bases not matched to a gene: 11. From germline, CDR1 is SEHNR and CDR2 FQNEAQ (reference sequence). The CDR3 has 17 amino acids. CDR3 region: CASSRNTGAPSTDTQYF. Written as DNA, the CDR3 is TGTGCCAGCAGCCGAAACACAGGGGCCCCTAGCACAGATACGCAGTATTTT. Filled out from reference TRBV7-9 and TRBJ2-3, the complete variable domain reads DTGVSQNPRHKITKRGQNVTFRCDPISEHNRLYWYRQTLGQGPEFLTYFQNEAQLEKSRLLSDRFSAERPKGSFSTLEIQRTEQGDSAMYLCASSRNTGAPSTDTQYFGPGTRLTVL.

This clone turned up a few times. The V gene is TRBV27, the J gene TRBJ2-1; 8 bases are shared with TRBD2. After removal of 4 bases from V and 4 bases from J, the junction contained 3 bases not matched to a gene. Per germline, CDR1 MNHEY and CDR2 SMNVEV (reference sequence). The CDR3 runs 14 residues. The CDR3 DNA reads TGTGCCAGCAGTTCAGCGGGGGTGTACAATGAGCAGTTCTTC. Its protein is CASSSAGVYNEQFF.

The chain links TRBV5-4 to TRBJ2-1; 7 positions match TRBD2. This CDR3 contains 18 residues. The trim removed 3 bases at V and 2 bases at J, leaving 14 bases unmatched. Germline CDR1 is SGHNT and CDR2 is YYREEE (reference sequence). The CDR3 DNA is TGTGCCAGCAGCTCTGGAGGACCCCGGGAGGCGGCCTACAATGAGCAGTTCTTC. This encodes CASSSGGPREAAYNEQFF.

V usage is TRBV28 and J usage is TRBJ1-1, with a possible D match to TRBD1 (5 bases). The CDR3 consists of 13 residues. V was shortened by 1 base and J by 4 bases, with 7 bases between the two germline ends. Germline CDR1 is MDHEN and CDR2 is SYDVKM. CDR3 in DNA: TGTGCCAGCAGTTTATTGCAGGGCACTGAAGCTTTCTTT. It is translated as CASSLLQGTEAFF.

The chain links TRBV7-2 to TRBJ1-2, with D possibly matching TRBD1 (5 bases). Germline V gene lookup returns CDR1 SGHTA and CDR2 FQGNSA. V gave up 1 base and J gave up 4 bases, with 10 bases separating them. The length of the CDR3 is 14 residues. CDR3 region: CASSLGGGVYGYTF. The CDR3 nucleotides are TGTGCCAGCAGCTTAGGGGGCGGGGTCTATGGCTACACCTTC.

The V and J genes are TRBV6-6 and TRBJ2-7; D uncertain. This CDR3 comprises 15 residues. Per germline, CDR1 MNHNY and CDR2 SVGAGI (reference sequence). Trimming pared 4 bases from V and 0 bases from J, leaving 13 bases between. The CDR3 protein is CASSFDTSSSYEQYF. The DNA for the CDR3 is TGTGCCAGCAGTTTCGACACCTCTAGCTCCTACGAGCAGTACTTC.

This sequence joins TRBV7-9 and TRBJ2-1; TRBD1 is a possible D gene (6 bases). Per the germline V gene, CDR1 is SEHNR and CDR2 is FQNEAQ (reference sequence). Trimming cost V 4 bases and J 9 bases, with 19 bases left between them. The CDR3 has 15 amino acids. CDR3 protein: CASSSNHRARGEQFF. The DNA of the CDR3 is TGTGCCAGCAGCTCGAACCACAGGGCTAGGGGTGAGCAGTTCTTC.

J is TRBJ2-1 and V is TRBV11-2; D possibly corresponds to TRBD1 (6 bases). This CDR3 has 15 amino acids. Trimming cost V 4 bases and J 3 bases, with 13 bases left between them. CDR1 is SGHAT and CDR2 is FQNNGV in the germline V gene. This chain's CDR3 is CASSSPEGVYNEQFF. The CDR3 DNA is TGTGCCAGCAGCTCCCCAGAGGGGGTCTACAATGAGCAGTTCTTC. The full variable domain, in which reference TRBV11-2 and TRBJ2-1 provide the parts outside the CDR3, is EAGVAQSPRYKIIEKRQSVAFWCNPISGHATLYWYQQILGQGPKLLIQFQNNGVVDDSQLPKDRFSAERLKGVDSTLKIQPAKLEDSAVYLCASSSPEGVYNEQFFGPGTRLTVL.

This sequence joins TRBV15 and TRBJ1-2, with D unresolved. The CDR3 contains 13 residues. Germline CDR1 reads LNHNV; CDR2 reads YYDKDF (reference sequence). V dropped 0 bases and J dropped 4 bases, with 6 bases sitting between them. As DNA, the CDR3 is TGTGCCACCAGCAGAGACTTATCCTATGGCTACACCTTC. It translates to CATSRDLSYGYTF.

This chain links TRBV28 with TRBJ2-5, with a tentative D call TRBD2 (5 bases). This CDR3 contains 13 residues. Per germline, CDR1 MDHEN and CDR2 SYDVKM. Trimming stripped 5 bases from V and 1 base from J, with 8 bases between. CDR3 DNA sequence: TGTGCCAGCAGTATCGGACTCCAAGAGACCCAGTACTTC. Its translation: CASSIGLQETQYF.

The chain couples TRBV29-1 to TRBJ2-5, with 8 positions matching TRBD1. CDR3 length: 14 residues. The V gene end was trimmed by 0 bases and the J gene end by 4 bases; junction bases not matched to a gene: 4. Per germline, CDR1 SQVTM and CDR2 ANQGSEA. The CDR3 loop reads CSVEDTGTGETQYF. As DNA, the CDR3 is TGCAGCGTTGAAGACACCGGGACAGGAGAGACCCAGTACTTC.